A single sample gave rise to the 27 T cell receptor beta chains below, sequenced in a study of OX40 agonist ivuxolimab in advanced cancers. Produced via immunoSEQ multiplex PCR; TCRdb's table is partial and in-frame only. Here the sample spans more than 20,000 clones, around 85% being singletons. The sample here was CD4+ or CD8+ T cells sorted from blood, taken in a trial of the OX40 agonist ivuxolimab. The receptors stem from an adult with an advanced solid tumor such as melanoma, head and neck, liver or kidney cancer.

This chain uses TRBV28 with TRBJ2-1; 8 bases match TRBD1. The CDR3 covers 15 residues. The germline V gene has CDR1 MDHEN and CDR2 SYDVKM. V dropped 5 bases and J dropped 0; count of bases not matched to a gene: 3. The CDR3 sequence is CASSQDRGSYNEQFF. In DNA, the CDR3 is TGTGCCAGCAGTCAAGACAGGGGCTCCTACAATGAGCAGTTCTTC.

This clone was seen a few times. This sequence joins TRBV7-9 and TRBJ1-2; D uncertain. The CDR3 length is 13 residues. Germline loops: CDR1 SEHNR, CDR2 FQNEAQ (reference sequence). V dropped 4 bases and J dropped 8 bases, with 14 bases sitting between them. The chain's CDR3 is CASSYPSQEGYTF. DNA for the CDR3: TGTGCCAGCAGCTACCCATCCCAAGAGGGCTACACCTTC.

CDR3 in amino acids: CASSATPNTEAFF. The CDR3 coding sequence is TGTGCCAGCAGCGCAACACCGAACACTGAAGCTTTCTTT. J is TRBJ1-1 and V is TRBV6-1; no clear D gene. The CDR3 is 13 residues long. The germline V and J ends were trimmed by 6 bases and 1 base, with 9 bases remaining between them. The V gene's germline CDR1 is MNHNS and CDR2 SASEGT.

This clone was detected a few times. The rearrangement links TRBV6-9 to TRBJ1-6; D gene ambiguous. The V gene's germline CDR1 is MNHGY and CDR2 SVAAGI. The CDR3 is 14 amino acids. V was trimmed by 6 bases and J by 6 bases, leaving 12 bases between them. This CDR3 is CASSFGIFNSPLHF. The CDR3 coding sequence is TGTGCCAGCAGCTTCGGGATATTTAATTCACCCCTCCACTTT.

This chain links TRBV6-1 with TRBJ2-7; 9 nucleotides match TRBD2. V lost 4 bases and J lost 3; bases outside the gene matches: 13. The CDR3 spans 17 residues. The V gene's germline CDR1 is MNHNS and CDR2 SASEGT. CDR3 protein: CASSVIAGAIPGYEQYF. CDR3 DNA: TGTGCCAGCAGTGTCATAGCGGGGGCGATACCAGGCTACGAGCAGTACTTC.

This clone was detected only a few times. This chain uses TRBV4-1 with TRBJ1-5, with 9 bases lining up with TRBD1. The CDR3 has 15 amino acids. Per germline, CDR1 MGHRA and CDR2 YSYEKL. After removal of 2 bases from V and 7 bases from J, the junction contained 6 bases not matched to a gene. CDR3 protein: CASSQLDRGEQPQHF. CDR3 coding DNA: TGCGCCAGCAGCCAACTTGACAGGGGGGAACAGCCCCAGCATTTT.

This sequence joins TRBV7-6 and TRBJ1-4; perhaps TRBD1 as D (6 bases). Germline loops: CDR1 SGHVS, CDR2 FNYEAQ. V shed 10 bases and J shed 8 bases, with 17 bases lying between them. The CDR3 consists of 13 residues. In DNA, the CDR3 is TGTGCCACTAGTGCAGGGGCAATCGAAAAACTGTTTTTT. It yields the protein CATSAGAIEKLFF.

The V gene is TRBV19, the J gene TRBJ1-4, with 7 bases matching TRBD1. The CDR3 consists of 14 residues. From germline, CDR1 is LNHDA and CDR2 SQIVND (reference sequence). The V segment lost 7 bases and the J segment 8 bases; nucleotides outside the gene matches: 10. CDR3 loop: CASTKQGPAEKLFF. The CDR3 DNA reads as TGTGCCAGTACCAAACAGGGGCCCGCCGAAAAACTGTTTTTT.

The rearrangement uses TRBV25-1 and TRBJ1-1; unclear D gene. The CDR3 covers 14 residues. Germline loops: CDR1 MGHDK, CDR2 SYGVNS. Trimming removed 2 bases at V and 1 base at J, with 8 bases between. CDR3 sequence (DNA): TGTGCCAGCAGTGAACTGAGTGGGAACACTGAAGCTTTCTTT. Translated: CASSELSGNTEAFF.

The rearrangement links TRBV5-1 to TRBJ1-6, with 9 bases identical to TRBD1. The CDR3 is made up of 14 amino acids. The germline V gene encodes CDR1 SGHRS and CDR2 YFSETQ. J gave up 7 bases and V 4 bases, and 3 bases lay outside the gene matches. The CDR3 loop reads CASSQGTGNSPLHF. CDR3 in DNA: TGCGCCAGCAGCCAAGGGACAGGGAATTCACCCCTCCACTTT.

This chain connects TRBV27 to TRBJ2-7; D possibly corresponds to TRBD2 (6 bases). This CDR3 contains 15 residues. V was clipped by 4 bases and J by 0 bases, with 13 bases between them. In germline, CDR1 is MNHEY, CDR2 SMNVEV (reference sequence). Here the CDR3 DNA reads TGTGCCAGCAGTTCTAGCGCGGGGAGCTCCTACGAGCAGTACTTC. Protein sequence: CASSSSAGSSYEQYF.

The chain joins TRBV27 to TRBJ2-1, with D tentatively TRBD1 or TRBD2 (5 bases each). Trimming pared 0 bases from V and 11 bases from J, leaving 14 bases between. Germline V lookup: CDR1 MNHEY, CDR2 SMNVEV (reference sequence). CDR3 length: 14 residues. The CDR3 is CASSLSDSPGQQFF. Written as DNA, the CDR3 is TGTGCCAGCAGTTTATCGGATTCTCCGGGACAGCAGTTCTTC.

The chain combines TRBV9 with TRBJ2-7; TRBD1 matches at 7 bases. Germline CDR1 reads SGDLS; CDR2 reads YYNGEE. The CDR3 is made up of 12 amino acids. Trimming at V came to 3 bases and at J to 3 bases, leaving 0 bases not matched to a gene. The CDR3 region has the DNA TGTGCCAGCAGCGGACAGGGCTACGAGCAGTACTTC. The encoded protein is CASSGQGYEQYF.

The J gene is TRBJ2-7, the V gene TRBV5-6; 8 positions match TRBD1. The length of the CDR3 is 14 residues. The ends lost 2 bases at V and 5 bases at J; junction bases unmatched: 6. CDR1 is SGHDT, CDR2 YYEEEE, per germline. CDR3 coding DNA: TGTGCCAGCAGCTTAGGGACAGGCCTCGACGAGCAGTACTTC. Amino acid sequence: CASSLGTGLDEQYF.

This rearrangement joins TRBV13 to TRBJ1-4, with unresolved D. Trimming pared 5 bases from V and 8 bases from J, leaving 15 bases between. CDR1 and CDR2 from the germline V gene are PRHDT and FYEKMQ (reference sequence). The CDR3 consists of 14 residues. The CDR3 sequence is CASSHSGEGEKLFF. In DNA, the CDR3 is TGTGCCAGCAGCCATTCCGGGGAGGGCGAAAAACTGTTTTTT.

The CDR3 protein is CASSLDVGAYYNEQFF. The CDR3 DNA is TGTGCCAGCAGCTTAGATGTCGGGGCTTATTACAATGAGCAGTTCTTC. The gene calls are TRBV7-2 and TRBJ2-1; D may correspond to TRBD1 or TRBD2 (5 bases each). This CDR3 spans 16 amino acids. Trimming removed 1 base at V and 4 bases at J, with 14 bases between. The germline CDR1 and CDR2 sequences are SGHTA and FQGNSA.

V usage is TRBV14 and J usage is TRBJ2-7; D is unclear. The germline CDR1 and CDR2 sequences are SGHDN and FVKESK. Deletions cut 4 bases from V and 0 bases from J, with 7 bases between. The CDR3 consists of 13 residues. In DNA form, the CDR3 reads TGTGCCAGCAGCCCTCCCAGCTCCTACGAGCAGTACTTC. Its protein product is CASSPPSSYEQYF.

This clone was observed once. V and J are TRBV13 and TRBJ1-3; D uncertain. CDR1 and CDR2 (germline): PRHDT, FYEKMQ (reference sequence). The CDR3 is 17 residues long. Trimming removed 4 bases at V and 4 bases at J, with 20 bases between. DNA for the CDR3: TGTGCCAGCAGCTCCTTAGGAGCAGGCACCGCGGGAAACACCATATATTTT. Translating it yields CASSSLGAGTAGNTIYF.

This chain uses TRBV27 with TRBJ1-6; maybe TRBD1 (5 bases). CDR1 MNHEY and CDR2 SMNVEV come from the germline V gene (reference sequence). V lost 3 bases to trimming and J lost 2 bases, with 8 bases between them. The CDR3 covers 15 residues. CDR3 in DNA: TGTGCCAGCAGTTTCCAGGGTGCCTATAATTCACCCCTCCACTTT. Its translation is CASSFQGAYNSPLHF.

The gene calls are TRBV4-1 and TRBJ2-1; 7 bases align to TRBD2. This CDR3 region has 13 residues. From germline, CDR1 is MGHRA and CDR2 YSYEKL. The V gene end was trimmed by 3 bases and the J gene end by 7 bases; junction bases not matched to a gene: 3. This CDR3 reads CASSHPSGNEQFF. CDR3 coding DNA: TGCGCCAGCAGCCATCCTAGCGGTAATGAGCAGTTCTTC.

The V gene is TRBV5-4, the J gene TRBJ2-6, with a tentative D call TRBD1 (5 bases). This CDR3 has 15 amino acids. V lost 7 bases to trimming and J lost 2 bases, with 13 bases between them. The germline V gene has CDR1 SGHNT and CDR2 YYREEE (reference sequence). DNA of the CDR3: TGTGCCAGCCACGGCAGGGTGGCTGGGGCCAACGTCCTGACTTTC. Its translation is CASHGRVAGANVLTF.

V and J are TRBV5-5 and TRBJ1-1; 7 bases align to TRBD1. The length of the CDR3 is 14 residues. Unmatched junction bases numbered 8, after V lost 4 bases and J lost 5 bases. Germline loops: CDR1 SGHKS, CDR2 YYEKEE (reference sequence). The CDR3 DNA reads TGTGCCAGCAGCCTCGACAGGGTTGTAACTGAAGCTTTCTTT. Its translation: CASSLDRVVTEAFF.

This sequence joins TRBV9 and TRBJ2-7, with D possibly matching TRBD2 (7 bases). V gave up 0 bases and J gave up 3 bases, with 10 bases separating them. The CDR3 totals 14 residues. CDR1 is SGDLS and CDR2 is YYNGEE in the germline V gene. The CDR3 sequence is CASSVAGGGYEQYF. The CDR3 coding sequence is TGTGCCAGCAGCGTAGCGGGGGGCGGCTACGAGCAGTACTTC.

The chain has TRBV5-1 and TRBJ1-1, with 7 bases lining up with TRBD1. From germline, CDR1 is SGHRS and CDR2 YFSETQ. CDR3 length: 13 amino acids. V trimming: 0 bases; J trimming: 7 bases; junction bases outside the gene matches: 3. The CDR3 sequence: CASSLEGGGEAFF. CDR3 nucleotide sequence: TGCGCCAGCAGCTTGGAAGGGGGCGGTGAAGCTTTCTTT.

This clone was counted a single time. Within the sample, other DNA sequences also encode this same CDR3. The chain uses TRBV7-8 and TRBJ2-5; 8 bases match TRBD1. The J call may be incorrect, as the DNA end agrees better with TRBJ2-7. There are 15 residues in the CDR3. Germline V gene data show CDR1 as SGHVS and CDR2 as FQNEAQ. CDR3 sequence: CASSPGQGPSYEQYF. For the CDR3, the DNA is TGTGCCAGCAGCCCAGGACAGGGTCCATCCTACGAGCAGTACTTC.

The chain uses TRBV11-2 and TRBJ2-7, with D unclear. The V end lost 5 bases, the J end lost 0 bases, and 11 bases lay between the germline ends. Germline V gene sequence: CDR1 SGHAT, CDR2 FQNNGV. The CDR3 is 14 amino acids. As DNA, the CDR3 is TGTGCCAGCAGCGCTGACAACCCCTCCTACGAGCAGTACTTC. Amino acids: CASSADNPSYEQYF.

This chain connects TRBV5-1 to TRBJ2-5, with 7 bases fitting TRBD1. Looked up from germline, CDR1 is SGHRS and CDR2 is YFSETQ. This CDR3 is 17 amino acids long. Trimming removed 0 bases from V and 0 bases from J; junction bases left unmatched: 8. The CDR3 sequence is CASSLGTGQGYQETQYF. The DNA of the CDR3 is TGCGCCAGCAGCTTGGGGACAGGCCAGGGGTACCAAGAGACCCAGTACTTC.